These 19 T cell receptor beta chains share one sample of origin, sequenced in a study of somatic mutations in cytotoxic T cells in rheumatoid arthritis. Profiling relied on immunoSEQ multiplex PCR, and the TCRdb table lists in-frame clones only, not all of them. Among more than 13,000 clones listed, 72% were seen once. Sequenced input: CD8+ T cells sorted from blood. The receptors were gathered from an adult with rheumatoid arthritis.

The chain employs TRBV7-7 and TRBJ2-3; 11 bases match TRBD1. V shed 5 bases and J 1 base; nucleotides not matched to a gene: 2. The CDR3 runs to 15 residues. CDR1 SSHAT and CDR2 FNYEAQ come from the germline V gene (reference sequence). The CDR3 protein is CASSPDRGRTDTQYF. CDR3 sequence (DNA): TGTGCCAGCAGCCCGGACAGGGGGCGCACAGATACGCAGTATTTT.

The rearrangement uses TRBV29-1 and TRBJ2-7; 9 positions match TRBD1. The junction had 8 bases not matched to a gene; V was cut back by 5 bases and J by 0 bases. The germline V gene encodes CDR1 SQVTM and CDR2 ANQGSEA. The CDR3 sequence is 15 residues long. In nucleotides, the CDR3 is TGCAGCGTTTCCGGGACAGGGCTTTTCTCCTACGAGCAGTACTTC. This encodes CSVSGTGLFSYEQYF.

This clone was picked up one time. This chain links TRBV5-8 with TRBJ2-1, with D perhaps matching TRBD1 (6 bases). CDR3 length: 14 residues. CDR1 is SGHTS and CDR2 is YDEGEE in the germline V gene. Between the trimmed V and J ends, which lost 2 bases and 7 bases, there was a span of 13 bases. This CDR3 is CASSFQGPGNEQFF. The CDR3 DNA is TGTGCCAGCAGCTTCCAGGGGCCGGGGAATGAGCAGTTCTTC.

This chain uses TRBV28 with TRBJ2-3; 7 bases match TRBD2. J was trimmed by 1 base and V by 3 bases; bases with no gene match: 1. There are 14 residues in the CDR3. Germline V CDR1 and CDR2: MDHEN, SYDVKM. CDR3 nucleotide sequence: TGTGCCAGCAGTTTCCGGGGGGGCACAGATACGCAGTATTTT. It specifies CASSFRGGTDTQYF.

The chain couples TRBV7-8 to TRBJ1-2; tentatively, D is TRBD1 (6 bases). The CDR3 is 14 amino acids. V gave up 1 base and J gave up 4 bases, with 10 bases separating them. CDR1 and CDR2 (germline): SGHVS, FQNEAQ. The CDR3 is CASSLVGGAYGYTF. The CDR3 bases are TGTGCCAGCAGCTTAGTAGGGGGGGCCTATGGCTACACCTTC.

This clone was observed a single time. The chain recombines TRBV19 with TRBJ1-2, with D unresolved. V shed 2 bases and J shed 8 bases, with 12 bases lying between them. The V gene's germline CDR1 is LNHDA and CDR2 SQIVND (reference sequence). This CDR3 spans 13 amino acids. The chain's CDR3 is CASSILPSHGYTF. The CDR3 DNA follows: TGTGCCAGTAGTATACTTCCCAGTCACGGCTACACCTTC.

This clone has only a few counts. The gene calls are TRBV7-9 and TRBJ2-5; D remains unclear. Germline V gene lookup returns CDR1 SEHNR and CDR2 FQNEAQ (reference sequence). CDR3 length: 13 amino acids. V was cut by 3 bases and J by 3 bases, with 8 bases left in between. The CDR3 region is CASSLSLEETQYF. CDR3 coding DNA: TGTGCCAGCAGCTTGAGCCTGGAAGAGACCCAGTACTTC.

The V call is TRBV11-1, the J call TRBJ2-5; D tentatively reads TRBD1 or TRBD2 (5 bases each). The germline V and J ends were trimmed by 4 bases and 5 bases, with 14 bases remaining between them. CDR3 length: 14 amino acids. The V gene's germline CDR1 is SGHAT and CDR2 FQDESV (reference sequence). CDR3 residues: CASSSVEGHETQYF. CDR3 in DNA: TGTGCCAGCAGCTCGGTTGAGGGGCATGAGACCCAGTACTTC.

This clone was recorded once. The rearrangement uses TRBV9 and TRBJ2-1; TRBD2 matches at 12 bases. The V gene end was trimmed by 4 bases and the J gene end by 2 bases; junction bases not matched to a gene: 1. Germline lookup yields CDR1 SGDLS and CDR2 YYNGEE. The CDR3 covers 15 residues. The CDR3 loop reads CASSSSGGAYNEQFF. CDR3 coding DNA: TGTGCCAGCAGCTCTAGCGGGGGGGCCTACAATGAGCAGTTCTTC. The full variable domain, rest sourced from reference TRBV9 and TRBJ2-1, is DSGVTQTPKHLITATGQRVTLRCSPRSGDLSVYWYQQSLDQGLQFLIQYYNGEERAKGNILERFSAQQFPDLHSELNLSSLELGDSALYFCASSSSGGAYNEQFFGPGTRLTVL.

V is TRBV2 and J is TRBJ2-3; 9 bases are shared with TRBD2. J was trimmed by 4 bases and V by 9 bases; bases with no gene match: 8. Germline values: CDR1 SNHLY, CDR2 FYNNEI. The CDR3 runs 14 residues. In nucleotides, the CDR3 is TGTGCCAGTGACGCGGGGGGGCCGGCAGATACGCAGTATTTT. Residues: CASDAGGPADTQYF.

The chain uses TRBV7-9 and TRBJ2-2; D possibly matches TRBD1 or TRBD2 (6 bases each). The germline gives CDR1 SEHNR, CDR2 FQNEAQ (reference sequence). CDR3 length: 16 amino acids. With 5 bases removed from V and 1 base from J, the gap between germline ends came to 14 bases. The CDR3: CASSPGGGENTGELFF. CDR3 in DNA: TGTGCCAGCAGCCCCGGGGGCGGTGAGAACACCGGGGAGCTGTTTTTT.

Only one count was recorded for this clone. The gene calls are TRBV7-2 and TRBJ2-5; D is unresolved. Trimming shortened V by 3 bases and J by 4 bases, and 9 bases separated the two germline ends. The germline V gene encodes CDR1 SGHTA and CDR2 FQGNSA. The CDR3 contains 13 residues. CDR3 protein: CASSFLVVETQYF. CDR3 nucleotides: TGTGCCAGCAGCTTCTTGGTGGTAGAGACCCAGTACTTC. Full variable domain (rest looked up from reference TRBV7-2 and TRBJ2-5): GAGVSQSPSNKVTEKGKDVELRCDPISGHTALYWYRQSLGQGLEFLIYFQGNSAPDKSGLPSDRFSAERTGGSVSTLTIQRTQQEDSAVYLCASSFLVVETQYFGPGTRLLVL.

The V call is TRBV7-8, the J call TRBJ2-1; a weak D match, TRBD2 (6 bases). Per the germline V gene, CDR1 is SGHVS and CDR2 is FQNEAQ. There are 18 residues in the CDR3. Trimming left V 5 bases short and J 0 bases short, with 20 bases between. CDR3 in amino acids: CASSLTQYGGISYNEQFF. CDR3 DNA sequence: TGTGCCAGCAGCCTTACCCAGTACGGGGGTATCTCCTACAATGAGCAGTTCTTC.

This clone was counted a single time. V usage is TRBV9 and J usage is TRBJ1-2; D uncertain. This CDR3 has 14 residues. Trimming stripped 0 bases from V and 0 bases from J, with 6 bases between. Germline lookup yields CDR1 SGDLS and CDR2 YYNGEE. The CDR3 DNA reads TGTGCCAGCAGCGTAGCCCTGGCTAACTATGGCTACACCTTC. Translating gives CASSVALANYGYTF.

The rearrangement joins TRBV28 to TRBJ2-5, with 8 bases matching TRBD1. This CDR3 has 13 residues. The germline V gene has CDR1 MDHEN and CDR2 SYDVKM. The trim removed 6 bases at V and 4 bases at J, leaving 4 bases unmatched. This CDR3 is CASSPTGGETQYF. CDR3 coding DNA: TGTGCCAGCAGCCCTACAGGGGGAGAGACCCAGTACTTC.

V gene TRBV15 combines with J gene TRBJ1-5; D not resolved. Germline V gene lookup returns CDR1 LNHNV and CDR2 YYDKDF (reference sequence). Deletions cut 3 bases from V and 4 bases from J, with 10 bases between. The CDR3 spans 14 residues. CDR3 nucleotide sequence: TGTGCCACCAGCAGCTATCCCACAAATCAGCCCCAGCATTTT. It encodes CATSSYPTNQPQHF.

This sequence joins TRBV9 and TRBJ2-1, with D possibly being TRBD2 (6 bases). Looked up from germline, CDR1 is SGDLS and CDR2 is YYNGEE. The CDR3 is 15 residues long. The V end lost 3 bases, the J end lost 4 bases, and 14 bases lay between the germline ends. CDR3 bases: TGTGCCAGCAGCGATTGGGACGGAGGGTACAATGAGCAGTTCTTC. This translates into CASSDWDGGYNEQFF.

The rearrangement joins TRBV7-9 to TRBJ2-1; 11 nucleotides match TRBD1. CDR3 length: 16 amino acids. Per the germline V gene, CDR1 is SEHNR and CDR2 is FQNEAQ (reference sequence). After removal of 5 bases from V and 0 bases from J, the junction contained 3 bases not matched to a gene. The DNA of the CDR3 is TGTGCCAGCAGCGGGACAGGGGGTTCCTCCTACAATGAGCAGTTCTTC. It codes for CASSGTGGSSYNEQFF.

In DNA form, the CDR3 reads TGTGCCAGCAGCTGGGGACTGGGACTAGCGGGGCTATACACCGGGGAGCTGTTTTTT. Translating it yields CASSWGLGLAGLYTGELFF. The rearrangement joins TRBV11-2 to TRBJ2-2; 13 bases match TRBD2. The germline V gene has CDR1 SGHAT and CDR2 FQNNGV. The trim removed 4 bases at V and 3 bases at J, leaving 11 bases unmatched. This CDR3 spans 19 amino acids.